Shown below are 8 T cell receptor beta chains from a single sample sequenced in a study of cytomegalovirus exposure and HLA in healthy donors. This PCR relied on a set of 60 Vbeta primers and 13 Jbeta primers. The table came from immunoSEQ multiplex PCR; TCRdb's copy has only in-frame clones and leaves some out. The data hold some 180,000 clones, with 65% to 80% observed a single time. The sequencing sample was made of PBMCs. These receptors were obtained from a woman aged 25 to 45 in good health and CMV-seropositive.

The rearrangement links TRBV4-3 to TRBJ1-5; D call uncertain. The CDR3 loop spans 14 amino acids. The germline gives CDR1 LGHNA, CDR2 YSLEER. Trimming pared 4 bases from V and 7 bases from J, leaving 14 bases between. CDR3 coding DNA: TGCGCCAGCAGCCTGCGGGAGGGAGGACAGCCCCAGCATTTT. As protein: CASSLREGGQPQHF.

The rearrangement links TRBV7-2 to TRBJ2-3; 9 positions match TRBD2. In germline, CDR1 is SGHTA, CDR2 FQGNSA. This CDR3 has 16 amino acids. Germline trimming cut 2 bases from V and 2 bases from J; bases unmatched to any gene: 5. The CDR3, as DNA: TGTGCCAGCAGCTTACAGGGCGGGAGGGTCACAGATACGCAGTATTTT. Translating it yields CASSLQGGRVTDTQYF.

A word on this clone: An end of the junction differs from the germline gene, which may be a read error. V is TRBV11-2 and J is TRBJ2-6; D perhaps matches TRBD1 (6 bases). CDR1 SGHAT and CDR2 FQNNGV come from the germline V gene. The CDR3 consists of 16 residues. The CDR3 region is CASRPGVRSGANGLTF. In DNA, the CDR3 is TGTGCCAGCAGACCAGGGGTCAGGTCTGGGGCCAACGGCCTGACTTTC. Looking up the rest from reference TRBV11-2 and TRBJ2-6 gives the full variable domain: EAGVAQSPRYKIIEKRQSVAFWCNPISGHATLYWYQQILGQGPKLLIQFQNNGVVDDSQLPKDRFSAERLKGVDSTLKIQPAKLEDSAVYLCASRPGVRSGANGLTFGAGSRLTVL.

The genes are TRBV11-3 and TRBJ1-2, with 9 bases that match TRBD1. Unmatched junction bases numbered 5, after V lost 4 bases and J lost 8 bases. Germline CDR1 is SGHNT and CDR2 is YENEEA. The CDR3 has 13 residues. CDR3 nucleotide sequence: TGTGCCAGCAGCTCCCGGGACAGGGTAGGCTACACCTTC. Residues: CASSSRDRVGYTF.

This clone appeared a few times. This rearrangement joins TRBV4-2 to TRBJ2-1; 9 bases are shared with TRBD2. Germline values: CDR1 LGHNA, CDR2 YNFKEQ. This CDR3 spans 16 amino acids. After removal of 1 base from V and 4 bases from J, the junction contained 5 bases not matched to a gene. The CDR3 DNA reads TGTGCCAGCAGCCAAGCCCTAGCGGGGACTTACAATGAGCAGTTCTTC. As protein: CASSQALAGTYNEQFF.

The CDR3 DNA sequence: TGTGCCAGCAGCCCAGCCCCAGGACTGCTGACCTACGAGCAGTACTTC. Translation gives CASSPAPGLLTYEQYF. The gene calls are TRBV7-2 and TRBJ2-7, with D tentatively TRBD2 (5 bases). The CDR3 runs to 16 residues. Trimming took 5 bases from V and 2 from J, leaving 19 bases between them. Germline CDR1 and CDR2: SGHTA and FQGNSA.

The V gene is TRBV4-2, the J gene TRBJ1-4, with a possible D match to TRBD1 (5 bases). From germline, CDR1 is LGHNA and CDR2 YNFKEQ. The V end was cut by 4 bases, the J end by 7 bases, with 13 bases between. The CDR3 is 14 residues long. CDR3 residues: CASSPSGGGEKLFF. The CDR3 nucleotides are TGTGCCAGCAGCCCGAGCGGGGGGGGTGAAAAACTGTTTTTT.

CDR3 residues: CASTPSVSYNSPLHF. The DNA of the CDR3 is TGCGCCAGCACCCCTTCCGTCTCCTATAATTCACCCCTCCACTTT. This chain connects TRBV5-1 to TRBJ1-6; D not resolved. The germline CDR1 and CDR2 sequences are SGHRS and YFSETQ. The CDR3 extends over 15 amino acids. With 6 bases removed from V and 0 bases from J, the gap between germline ends came to 10 bases.